Listed below are T cell receptor beta chains from one sample, sequenced in a study of cytomegalovirus exposure and HLA in healthy donors. Generated by immunoSEQ multiplex PCR, the TCRdb table keeps only in-frame clones and is missing some. The data contain some 160,000 clones, roughly 80% of them seen just once; the ten biggest clones take up more than 0.4%. The material sequenced was PBMCs. These receptors were collected from a woman aged 50 to 65 in good health and CMV-seronegative. Each CDR3 is given with its conserved first and last residue. D genes are given only for firm matches. The listing skips clone size in some rows; elsewhere it reads once, few, many or a size class.

.,TRBJ2-1,TRBD2,TRBV19,TGTGCCAGTAGTAAACTAGCGGGAGCGGACAATGAGCAGTTCTTC,CASSKLAGADNEQFF
.,TRBJ2-2,TRBD1,TRBV11-3,TGTGCCAGCAGCTTAACAGGGGGTTATACCGGGGAGCTGTTTTTT,CASSLTGGYTGELFF
.,TRBJ1-5,.,TRBV2,TGTGCCAGCAATACACTAAATCAGCCCCAGCATTTT,CASNTLNQPQHF
.,TRBJ1-1,.,TRBV28,TGTGCCAGCAGTTTACGGGATACTCGATTTGGTTTCTTT,CASSLRDTRFGFF
.,TRBJ1-6,.,TRBV4-1,TGCGCCAGCAGCCAGGATGAAGTTTGGAGCTCCTATAATTCACCCCTCCACTTT,CASSQDEVWSSYNSPLHF
.,TRBJ1-3,TRBD1,TRBV7-2,TGTGCCAGCAGCTTAGGGGACAGGGGATTCTCTGGAAACACCATATATTTT,CASSLGDRGFSGNTIYF
few,TRBJ1-2,.,TRBV6-5,TGTGCCAGCAGGGACCCCGGGGGAAGGATCTATGGCTACACCTTC,CASRDPGGRIYGYTF
.,TRBJ2-6,.,TRBV4-3,TGCGCCAGCAGCCAAGAATTCTCAGTCTCTGGGGCCAACGTCCTGACTTTC,CASSQEFSVSGANVLTF
once,TRBJ1-2,.,TRBV10-3,TGTGCCATCAGACACGGACAGTCTAATGGCTACACCTTC,CAIRHGQSNGYTF
.,TRBJ1-1,.,TRBV27,TGTGCCAGCAGTTTTCGGGCAGGGGTGAACACTGAAGCTTTCTTT,CASSFRAGVNTEAFF
.,TRBJ1-1,.,TRBV13,TGTGCCAGCAGCTCGTGGTTGGGGAGGCGCGAGGCTTTCTTT,CASSSWLGRREAFF
.,TRBJ1-2,.,TRBV5-1,TGCGCCAGCAGCTATCCCGGGGACACGAACTATGGCTACACCTTC,CASSYPGDTNYGYTF
.,TRBJ1-1,TRBD1,TRBV7-6,TGTGCCAGCAGCTTACAGGGGGGCACTGAAGCTTTCTTT,CASSLQGGTEAFF
few,TRBJ2-7,TRBD1,TRBV30,TGTGCCTGGAGAGGACAGGGGAACTACGAGCAGTACTTC,CAWRGQGNYEQYF
.,TRBJ2-1,.,TRBV2,TGTGCCAGACAAGATGGGAGACGGCAGCAGTTCTTC,CARQDGRRQQFF
.,TRBJ1-1,.,TRBV19,TGTGCCAGTAGTCGGCGGGACACTGAAGCTTTCTTT,CASSRRDTEAFF
.,TRBJ1-4,TRBD1,TRBV9,TGTGCCAGCAGTCCCGACAGGGGCACTAATGAAAAACTGTTTTTT,CASSPDRGTNEKLFF
.,TRBJ2-3,TRBD1,TRBV5-1,TGCGCCAGCAGCTTGGGAGAGGGGGCCGGTACAGATACGCAGTATTTT,CASSLGEGAGTDTQYF
.,TRBJ1-2,.,TRBV19,TGTGCCAGTTCTAACGAGGGTGGCTACACCTTC,CASSNEGGYTF
.,TRBJ2-3,TRBD2,TRBV7-9,TGTGCCAGCGGAGATAGCGGGGGGTCAGATACGCAGTATTTT,CASGDSGGSDTQYF
.,TRBJ2-7,TRBD1,TRBV10-1,TGCGCCAGCAGTGAGTGGGGACAGGGGACCTACGAGCAGTACTTC,CASSEWGQGTYEQYF
.,TRBJ2-7,.,TRBV18,TGTGCCAGCTCACCACCAGGGGACAAATCCTACGAGCAGTACTTC,CASSPPGDKSYEQYF
.,TRBJ2-7,TRBD2,TRBV10-3,TGTGCCATCAGTGCTCTAGCGGGAGGGGAAGGCGAGCAGTACTTC,CAISALAGGEGEQYF
once,TRBJ2-1,.,TRBV5-1,TGCGCCAGCAGCTTGGGCGTCAATGAGCAGTTCTTC,CASSLGVNEQFF
.,TRBJ1-3,TRBD1,TRBV7-2,TGTGCCAGCAGCTTAGGTACTCGGGACAGGGGAAACACCATATATTTT,CASSLGTRDRGNTIYF
.,TRBJ1-2,TRBD1,TRBV10-3,TGTGCCATCAGTGAACGGGACAGATCTAACTATGGCTACACCTTC,CAISERDRSNYGYTF
.,TRBJ1-2,TRBD1,TRBV28,TGTGCCAGCAGTTTAGGACAGGGGTTAGATGGCTACACCTTC,CASSLGQGLDGYTF
.,TRBJ2-7,TRBD2,TRBV5-1,TGCGCCAGCAGCCGTTCAGCTAGCGGGGTGTACGAGCAGTACTTC,CASSRSASGVYEQYF
.,TRBJ2-5,.,TRBV19,TGTGCCAGTAGTATTGACAGCGAAGAGACCCAGTACTTC,CASSIDSEETQYF
.,TRBJ2-7,.,TRBV7-2,TGTGCCAGCAGCGGAGGGAGGACCTACGAGCAGTACTTC,CASSGGRTYEQYF
.,TRBJ2-1,TRBD2,TRBV30,TGTGCCTGGAGTGCTTCTAGCGGGGTGCCGTTCTTC,CAWSASSGVPFF
.,TRBJ1-2,.,TRBV2,TGTGCCAGCAGTGTGGCTGACTATGGCTACACCTTC,CASSVADYGYTF
.,TRBJ1-1,.,TRBV6-4,TGTGCCAGCATTCAGGGGCGGTCTGAAGCTTTCTTT,CASIQGRSEAFF
.,TRBJ1-5,TRBD1,TRBV7-9,TGTGCCAGCAGCCCCCAGGGGGGAGGAAATCAGCCCCAGCATTTT,CASSPQGGGNQPQHF
.,TRBJ2-1,.,TRBV19,TGTGCCAGTAGTATAGGGGGATCTAGCGTTGAGCAGTTCTTC,CASSIGGSSVEQFF
once,TRBJ1-2,TRBD1,TRBV4-3,TGCGCCAGCAGCCCCTGGACAGGGGTTGTACTAGTGGCCTATGGCTACACCTTC,CASSPWTGVVLVAYGYTF
.,TRBJ1-1,.,TRBV6-5,TGTGCCAGCAAGGGGAGGGGAGCTCGGGTAACTGAAGCTTTCTTT,CASKGRGARVTEAFF
.,TRBJ2-3,.,TRBV7-8,TGTGCCAGCTTTAGCACGCAGCCTGGCACAGATACGCAGTATTTT,CASFSTQPGTDTQYF
few,TRBJ2-6,TRBD2,TRBV4-3,TGCGCCAGCAGCCAAGATCGGGGGGTCAACGTCCTGACTTTC,CASSQDRGVNVLTF
once,TRBJ2-6,TRBD1,TRBV6-5,TGTGCCAGTACAGGGGCGGCCAACGTCCTGACTTTC,CASTGAANVLTF
.,TRBJ2-7,TRBD2,TRBV5-1,TGCGCCAGCAGCGGGGCGGGGGGCAAGTACGAGCAGTACTTC,CASSGAGGKYEQYF
few,TRBJ1-2,.,TRBV2,TGTGCCAGCGGCGACAGCTATGGCTACACCTTC,CASGDSYGYTF
.,TRBJ1-2,.,TRBV6-5,TGTGCCAGCAGTTCCACAGGGACTGGCTACACCTTC,CASSSTGTGYTF
.,TRBJ1-5,TRBD1,TRBV27,TGTGCCAGCAGTTCCGGGACAGGGGGACGTCGCAATCAGCCCCAGCATTTT,CASSSGTGGRRNQPQHF
.,TRBJ2-3,TRBD2,TRBV9,TGTGCCAGCAGCGTATTAGATATTCGGACTAGCGGGGGGACAGATACGCAGTATTTT,CASSVLDIRTSGGTDTQYF
.,TRBJ2-5,.,TRBV9,TGTGCCAGCAGCGTAACGGGGGTAGCAGGTAGGGCCCAGTACTTC,CASSVTGVAGRAQYF
.,TRBJ1-1,TRBD1,TRBV5-6,TGTGCCAGCAGCCCCGGGACAGGGGGCTTAAACACTGAAGCTTTCTTT,CASSPGTGGLNTEAFF
few,TRBJ1-6,.,TRBV5-6,TGTGCCAGCAGCTCCAACCGTGACGGGATTAATTCACCCCTCCACTTT,CASSSNRDGINSPLHF
.,TRBJ2-3,.,TRBV4-1,TGCGCCAGCAGCCACGGCCCTACGGGGTCAGATACGCAGTATTTT,CASSHGPTGSDTQYF
.,TRBJ2-1,.,TRBV7-3,TGTGCCAGCAGCTTAGGCCTAGCCACCTACAATGAGCAGTTCTTC,CASSLGLATYNEQFF
.,TRBJ1-2,.,TRBV11-2,TGTGCCAGCAGCCAGACGGGCGGGTCGTCCGGCTACACCTTC,CASSQTGGSSGYTF
.,TRBJ2-3,.,TRBV6-6,TGTGCCAGCACCTCCCCCCGGCAGGGAGGCTCCACGCAGTATTTT,CASTSPRQGGSTQYF
.,TRBJ2-1,.,TRBV2,TGTGCCAGCAGTGAGCGGCAGGGGAGAACCAGTGGTGAGCAGTTCTTC,CASSERQGRTSGEQFF
.,TRBJ2-1,TRBD1,TRBV25-1,TGTGCCAGCAGTGGGGACAGGGGTTGGGGCGGTGAGCAGTTCTTC,CASSGDRGWGGEQFF
.,TRBJ2-1,TRBD2,TRBV19,TGTGCCAGTAGTAATAGACTAGCGGGAGTCGGGGTCGAGATGGAGCAGTTCTTC,CASSNRLAGVGVEMEQFF
.,TRBJ2-4,.,TRBV11-2,TGTGCCAGCAGCGCGATTTGGGACATGAACATTCAGTACTTC,CASSAIWDMNIQYF
.,TRBJ2-7,TRBD2,TRBV7-8,TGTGCCAGCAGCTGGTGGACTAGCGGGAGCATCGAGCAGTACTTC,CASSWWTSGSIEQYF
.,TRBJ2-1,TRBD2,TRBV7-2,TGTGCCAGCAGCCCCCGGGGGGCGGGGGGGACCTACAATGAGCAGTTCTTC,CASSPRGAGGTYNEQFF
.,TRBJ2-7,TRBD1,TRBV7-3,TGTGCCAGCAGCCCAACAGGGGGCTCGTACGAGCAGTACTTC,CASSPTGGSYEQYF
.,TRBJ1-5,TRBD1,TRBV5-1,TGCGCCAGCAGCCCCCATGGGACAGGCCCCAATCAGCCCCAGCATTTT,CASSPHGTGPNQPQHF